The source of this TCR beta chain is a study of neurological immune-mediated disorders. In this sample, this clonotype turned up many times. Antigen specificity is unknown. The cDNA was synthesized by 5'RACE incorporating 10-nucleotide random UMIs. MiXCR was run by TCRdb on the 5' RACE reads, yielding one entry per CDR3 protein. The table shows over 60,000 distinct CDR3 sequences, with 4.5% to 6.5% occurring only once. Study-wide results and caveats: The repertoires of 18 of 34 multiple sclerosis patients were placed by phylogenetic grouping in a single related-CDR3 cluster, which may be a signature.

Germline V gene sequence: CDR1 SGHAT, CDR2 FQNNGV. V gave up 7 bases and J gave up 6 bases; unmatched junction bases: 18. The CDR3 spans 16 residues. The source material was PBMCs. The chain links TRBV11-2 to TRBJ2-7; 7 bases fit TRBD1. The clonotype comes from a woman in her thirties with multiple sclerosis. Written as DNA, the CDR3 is TGTGCCAGCACGCTTATACGTGGGGCAGGGGGTTCCGAGCAGTACTTC. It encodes CASTLIRGAGGSEQYF. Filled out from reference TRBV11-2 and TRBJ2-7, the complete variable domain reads EAGVAQSPRYKIIEKRQSVAFWCNPISGHATLYWYQQILGQGPKLLIQFQNNGVVDDSQLPKDRFSAERLKGVDSTLKIQPAKLEDSAVYLCASTLIRGAGGSEQYFGPGTRLTVT.